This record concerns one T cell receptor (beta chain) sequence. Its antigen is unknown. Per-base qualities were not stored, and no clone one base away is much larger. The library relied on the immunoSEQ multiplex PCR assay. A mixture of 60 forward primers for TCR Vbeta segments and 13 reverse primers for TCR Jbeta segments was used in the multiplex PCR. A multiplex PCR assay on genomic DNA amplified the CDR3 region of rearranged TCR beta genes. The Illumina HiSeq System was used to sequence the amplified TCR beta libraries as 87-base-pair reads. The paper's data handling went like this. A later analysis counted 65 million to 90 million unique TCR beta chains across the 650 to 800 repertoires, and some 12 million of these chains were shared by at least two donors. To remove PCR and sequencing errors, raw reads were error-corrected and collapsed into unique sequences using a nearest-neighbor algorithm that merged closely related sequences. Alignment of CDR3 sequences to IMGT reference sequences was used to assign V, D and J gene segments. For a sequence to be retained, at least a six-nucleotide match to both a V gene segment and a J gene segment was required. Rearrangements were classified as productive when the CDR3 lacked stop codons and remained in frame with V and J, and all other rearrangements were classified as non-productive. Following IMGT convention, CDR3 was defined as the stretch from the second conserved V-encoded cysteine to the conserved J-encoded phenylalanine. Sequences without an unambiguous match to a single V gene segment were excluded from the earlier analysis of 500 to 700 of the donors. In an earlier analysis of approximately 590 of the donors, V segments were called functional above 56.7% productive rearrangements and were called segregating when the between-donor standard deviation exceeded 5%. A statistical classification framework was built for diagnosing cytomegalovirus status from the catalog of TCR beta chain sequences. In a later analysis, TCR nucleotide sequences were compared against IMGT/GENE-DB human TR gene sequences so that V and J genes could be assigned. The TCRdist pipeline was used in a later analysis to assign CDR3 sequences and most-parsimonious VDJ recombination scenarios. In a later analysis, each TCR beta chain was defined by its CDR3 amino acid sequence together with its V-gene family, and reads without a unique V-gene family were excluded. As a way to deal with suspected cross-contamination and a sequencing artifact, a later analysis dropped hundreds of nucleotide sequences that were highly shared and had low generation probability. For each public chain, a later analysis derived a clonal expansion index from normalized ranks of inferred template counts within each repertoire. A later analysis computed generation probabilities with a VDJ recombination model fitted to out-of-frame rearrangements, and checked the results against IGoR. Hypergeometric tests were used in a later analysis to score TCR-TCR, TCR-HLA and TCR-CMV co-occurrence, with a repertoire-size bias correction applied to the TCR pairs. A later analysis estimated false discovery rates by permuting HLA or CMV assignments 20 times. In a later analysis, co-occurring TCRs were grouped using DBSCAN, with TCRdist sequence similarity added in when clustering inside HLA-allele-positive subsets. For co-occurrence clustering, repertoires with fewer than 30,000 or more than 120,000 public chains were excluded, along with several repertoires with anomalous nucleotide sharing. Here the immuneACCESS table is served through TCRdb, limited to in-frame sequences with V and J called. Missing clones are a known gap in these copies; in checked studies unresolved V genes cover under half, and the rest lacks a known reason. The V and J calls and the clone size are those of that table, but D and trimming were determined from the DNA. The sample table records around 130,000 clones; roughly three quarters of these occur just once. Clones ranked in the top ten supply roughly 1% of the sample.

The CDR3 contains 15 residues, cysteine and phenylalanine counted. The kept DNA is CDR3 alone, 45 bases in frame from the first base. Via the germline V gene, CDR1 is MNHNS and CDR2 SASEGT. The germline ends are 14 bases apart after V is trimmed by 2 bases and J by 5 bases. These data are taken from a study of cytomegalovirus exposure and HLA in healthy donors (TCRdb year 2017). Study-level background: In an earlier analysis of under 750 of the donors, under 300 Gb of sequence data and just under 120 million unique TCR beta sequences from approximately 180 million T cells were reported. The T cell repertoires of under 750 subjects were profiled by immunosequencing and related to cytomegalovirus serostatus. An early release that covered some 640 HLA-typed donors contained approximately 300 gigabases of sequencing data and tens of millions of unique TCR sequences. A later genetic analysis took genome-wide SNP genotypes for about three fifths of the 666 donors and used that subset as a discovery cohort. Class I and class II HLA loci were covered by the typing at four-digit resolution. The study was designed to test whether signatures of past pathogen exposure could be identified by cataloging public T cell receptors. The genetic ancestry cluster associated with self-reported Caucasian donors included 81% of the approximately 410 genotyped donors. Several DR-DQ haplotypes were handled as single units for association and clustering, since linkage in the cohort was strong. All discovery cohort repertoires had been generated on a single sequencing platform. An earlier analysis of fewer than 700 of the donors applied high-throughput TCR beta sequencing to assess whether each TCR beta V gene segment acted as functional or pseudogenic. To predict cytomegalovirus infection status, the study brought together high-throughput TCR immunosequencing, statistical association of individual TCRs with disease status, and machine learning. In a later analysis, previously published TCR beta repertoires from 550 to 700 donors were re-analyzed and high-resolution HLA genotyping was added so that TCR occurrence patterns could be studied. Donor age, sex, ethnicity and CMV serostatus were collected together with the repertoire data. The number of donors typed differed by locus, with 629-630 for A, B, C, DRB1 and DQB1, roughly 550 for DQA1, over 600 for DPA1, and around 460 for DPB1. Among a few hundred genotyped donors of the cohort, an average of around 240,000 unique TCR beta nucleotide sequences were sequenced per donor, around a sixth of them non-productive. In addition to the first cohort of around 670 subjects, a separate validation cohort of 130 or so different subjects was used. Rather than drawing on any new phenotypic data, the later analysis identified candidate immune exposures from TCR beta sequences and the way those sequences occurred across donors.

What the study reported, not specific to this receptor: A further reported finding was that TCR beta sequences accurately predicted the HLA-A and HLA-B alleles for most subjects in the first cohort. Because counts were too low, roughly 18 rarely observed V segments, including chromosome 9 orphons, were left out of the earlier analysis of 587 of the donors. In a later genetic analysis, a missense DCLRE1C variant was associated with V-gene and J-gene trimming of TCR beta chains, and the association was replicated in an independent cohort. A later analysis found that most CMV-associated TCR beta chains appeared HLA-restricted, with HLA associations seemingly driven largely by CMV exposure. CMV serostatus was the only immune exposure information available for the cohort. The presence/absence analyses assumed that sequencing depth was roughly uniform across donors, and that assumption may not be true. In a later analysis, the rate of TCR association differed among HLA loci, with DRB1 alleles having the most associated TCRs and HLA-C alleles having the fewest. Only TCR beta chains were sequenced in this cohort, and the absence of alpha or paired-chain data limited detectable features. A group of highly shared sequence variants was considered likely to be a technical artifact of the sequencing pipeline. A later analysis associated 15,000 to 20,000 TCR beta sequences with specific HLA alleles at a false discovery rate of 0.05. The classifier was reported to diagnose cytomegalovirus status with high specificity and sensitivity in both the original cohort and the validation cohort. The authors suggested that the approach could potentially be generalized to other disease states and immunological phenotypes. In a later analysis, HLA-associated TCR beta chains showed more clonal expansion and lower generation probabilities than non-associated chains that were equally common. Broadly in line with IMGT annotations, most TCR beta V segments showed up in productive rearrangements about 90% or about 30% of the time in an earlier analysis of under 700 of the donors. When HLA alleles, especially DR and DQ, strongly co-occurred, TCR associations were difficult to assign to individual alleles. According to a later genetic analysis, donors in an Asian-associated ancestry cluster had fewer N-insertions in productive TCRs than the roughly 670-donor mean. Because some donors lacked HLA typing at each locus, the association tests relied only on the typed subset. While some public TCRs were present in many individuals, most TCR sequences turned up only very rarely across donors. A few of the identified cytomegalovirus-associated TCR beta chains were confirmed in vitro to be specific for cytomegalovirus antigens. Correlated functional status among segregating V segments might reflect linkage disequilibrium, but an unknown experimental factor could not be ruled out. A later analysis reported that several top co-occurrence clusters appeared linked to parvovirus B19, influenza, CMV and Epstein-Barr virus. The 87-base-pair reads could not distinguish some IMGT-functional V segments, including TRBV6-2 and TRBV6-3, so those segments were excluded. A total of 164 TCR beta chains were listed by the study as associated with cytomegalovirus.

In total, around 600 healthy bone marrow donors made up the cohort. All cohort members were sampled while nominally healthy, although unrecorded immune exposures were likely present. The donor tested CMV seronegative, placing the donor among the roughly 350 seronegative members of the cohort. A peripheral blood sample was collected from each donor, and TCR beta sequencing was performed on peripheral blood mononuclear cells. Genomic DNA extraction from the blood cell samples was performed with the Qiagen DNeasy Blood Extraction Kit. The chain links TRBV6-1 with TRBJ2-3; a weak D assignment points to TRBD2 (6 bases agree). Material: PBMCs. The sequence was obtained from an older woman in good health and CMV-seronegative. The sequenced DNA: TGTGCCAGCAGTGAAACCGGGACTGGGTTAGATACGCAGTATTTT. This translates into CASSETGTGLDTQYF.